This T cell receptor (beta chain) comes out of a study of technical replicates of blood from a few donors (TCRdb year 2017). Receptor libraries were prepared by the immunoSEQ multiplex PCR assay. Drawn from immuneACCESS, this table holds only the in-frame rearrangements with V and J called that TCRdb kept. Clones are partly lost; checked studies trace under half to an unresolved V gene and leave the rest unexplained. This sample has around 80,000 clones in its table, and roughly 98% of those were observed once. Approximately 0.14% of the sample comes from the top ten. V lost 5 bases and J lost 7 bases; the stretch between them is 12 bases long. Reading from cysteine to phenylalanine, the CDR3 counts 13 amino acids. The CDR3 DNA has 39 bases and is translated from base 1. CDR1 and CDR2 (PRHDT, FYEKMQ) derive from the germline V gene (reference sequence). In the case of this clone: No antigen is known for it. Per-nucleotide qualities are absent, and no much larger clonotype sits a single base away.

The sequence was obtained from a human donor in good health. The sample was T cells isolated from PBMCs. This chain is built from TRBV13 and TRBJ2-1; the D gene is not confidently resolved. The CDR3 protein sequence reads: CASSPRSPNEQFF. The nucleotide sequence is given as TGTGCCAGCAGCCCTCGCAGTCCGAATGAGCAGTTCTTC. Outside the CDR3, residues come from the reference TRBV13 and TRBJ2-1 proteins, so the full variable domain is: AAGVIQSPRHLIKEKRETATLKCYPIPRHDTVYWYQQGPGQDPQFLISFYEKMQSDKGSIPDRFSAQQFSDYHSELNMSSLELGDSALYFCASSPRSPNEQFFGPGTRLTVL.